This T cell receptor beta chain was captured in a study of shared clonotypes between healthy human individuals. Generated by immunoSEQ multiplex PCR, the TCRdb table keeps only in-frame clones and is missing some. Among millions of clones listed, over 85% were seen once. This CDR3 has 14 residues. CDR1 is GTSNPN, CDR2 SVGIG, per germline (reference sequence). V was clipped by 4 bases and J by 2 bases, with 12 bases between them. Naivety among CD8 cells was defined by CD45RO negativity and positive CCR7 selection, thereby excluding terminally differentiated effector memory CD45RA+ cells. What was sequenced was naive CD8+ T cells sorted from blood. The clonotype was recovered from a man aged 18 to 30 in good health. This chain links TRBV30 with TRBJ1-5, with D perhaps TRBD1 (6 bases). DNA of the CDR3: TGTGCCTGGATGGGGAGGGGGGGCAATCAGCCCCAGCATTTT. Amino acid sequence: CAWMGRGGNQPQHF. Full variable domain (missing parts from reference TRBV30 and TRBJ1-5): SQTIHQWPATLVQPVGSPLSLECTVEGTSNPNLYWYRQAAGRGLQLLFYSVGIGQISSEVPQNLSASRPQDRQFILSSKKLLLSDSGFYLCAWMGRGGNQPQHFGDGTRLSIL.